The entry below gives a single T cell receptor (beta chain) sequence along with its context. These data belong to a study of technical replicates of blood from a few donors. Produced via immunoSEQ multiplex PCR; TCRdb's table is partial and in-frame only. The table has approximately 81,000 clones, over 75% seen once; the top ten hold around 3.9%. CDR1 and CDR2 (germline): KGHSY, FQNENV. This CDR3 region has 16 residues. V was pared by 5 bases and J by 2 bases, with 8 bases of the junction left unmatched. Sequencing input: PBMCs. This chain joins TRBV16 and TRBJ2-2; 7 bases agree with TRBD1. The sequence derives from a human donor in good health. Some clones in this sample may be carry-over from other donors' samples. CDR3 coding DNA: TGTGCCAGCAGCACCCGGACAGGAATAAACACCGGGGAGCTGTTTTTT. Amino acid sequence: CASSTRTGINTGELFF.